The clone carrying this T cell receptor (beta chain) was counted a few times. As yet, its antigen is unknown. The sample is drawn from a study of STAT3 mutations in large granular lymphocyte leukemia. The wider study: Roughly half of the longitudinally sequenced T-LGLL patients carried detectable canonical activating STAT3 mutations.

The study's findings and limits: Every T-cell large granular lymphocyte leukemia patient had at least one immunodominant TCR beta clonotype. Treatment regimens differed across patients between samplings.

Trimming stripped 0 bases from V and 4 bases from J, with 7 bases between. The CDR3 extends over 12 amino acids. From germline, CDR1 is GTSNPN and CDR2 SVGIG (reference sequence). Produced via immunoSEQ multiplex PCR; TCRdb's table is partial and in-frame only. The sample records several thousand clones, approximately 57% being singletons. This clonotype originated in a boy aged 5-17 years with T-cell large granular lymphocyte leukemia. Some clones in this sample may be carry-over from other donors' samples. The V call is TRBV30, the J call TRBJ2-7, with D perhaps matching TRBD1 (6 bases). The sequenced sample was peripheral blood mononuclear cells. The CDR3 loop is CAWSVQGYEQYF. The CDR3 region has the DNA TGTGCCTGGAGTGTTCAGGGGTACGAGCAGTACTTC.